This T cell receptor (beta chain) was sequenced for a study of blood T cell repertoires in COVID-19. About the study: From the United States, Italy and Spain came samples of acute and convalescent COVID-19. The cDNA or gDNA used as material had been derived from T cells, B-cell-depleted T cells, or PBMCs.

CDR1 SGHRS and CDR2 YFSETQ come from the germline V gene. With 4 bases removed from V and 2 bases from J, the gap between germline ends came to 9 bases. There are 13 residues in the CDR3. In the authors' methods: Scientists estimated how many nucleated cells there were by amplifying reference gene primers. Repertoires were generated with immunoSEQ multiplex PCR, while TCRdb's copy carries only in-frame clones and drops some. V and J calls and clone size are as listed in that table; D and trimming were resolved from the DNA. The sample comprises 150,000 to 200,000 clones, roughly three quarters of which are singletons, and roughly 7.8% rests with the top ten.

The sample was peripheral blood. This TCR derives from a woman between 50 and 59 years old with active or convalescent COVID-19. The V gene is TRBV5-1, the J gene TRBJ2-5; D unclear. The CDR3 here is CASSSPSQETQYF. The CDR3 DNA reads TGCGCCAGCAGCAGCCCGTCACAAGAGACCCAGTACTTC.